The 7 T cell receptor beta chains below all came from one sample that was sequenced in a study of blood T cells in healthy people across ages. Combining a sample-barcoded 5' primer with a J-beta primer mix, a second PCR ran for about 7 to 12 cycles. In TCRdb, the 5' RACE reads were re-called with MiXCR into one record per CDR3 protein. The table shows about 640,000 distinct CDR3 sequences, with around 54% occurring only once. Sequencing input: blood. The receptors were gathered from a man in his 60s in good health.

The rearrangement joins TRBV20-1 to TRBJ2-7, with D perhaps matching TRBD1 (5 bases). CDR3 size: 11 residues. Germline V gene data show CDR1 as DFQATT and CDR2 as SNEGSKA (reference sequence). V lost 3 bases to trimming and J lost 9 bases, with 12 bases between them. The DNA of the CDR3 is TGCAGTGCTAGGGCAGACAGCTCGCAGTACTTC. Translated, it gives CSARADSSQYF.

CDR3 region: CSVEVGQGSTEAFF. In DNA form, the CDR3 reads TGCAGCGTTGAAGTCGGACAGGGGAGCACTGAAGCTTTCTTT. V is TRBV29-1 and J is TRBJ1-1; 9 positions agree with TRBD1. After removal of 1 base from V and 4 bases from J, the junction contained 4 bases not matched to a gene. Germline values: CDR1 SQVTM, CDR2 ANQGSEA. This CDR3 is 14 amino acids long.

In its sample, this clonotype was seen a few times. V usage is TRBV28 and J usage is TRBJ2-5; 8 bases are a match to TRBD1. Germline assignment: CDR1 MDHEN and CDR2 SYDVKM. The CDR3 consists of 13 residues. V dropped 6 bases and J dropped 5; count of bases not matched to a gene: 5. DNA for the CDR3: TGTGCCAGCAGGAGACAGGGGAGGGAGACCCAGTACTTC. It translates to CASRRQGRETQYF.

The rearrangement joins TRBV9 to TRBJ2-3; tentatively, D is TRBD1 (5 bases). Between the trimmed V and J ends, which lost 0 bases and 11 bases, there was a span of 16 bases. Germline V CDR1 and CDR2: SGDLS, YYNGEE. CDR3 length: 14 residues. The CDR3 sequence is CASSVAKGETGQYF. The CDR3 region has the DNA TGTGCCAGCAGCGTAGCTAAAGGTGAAACAGGGCAGTATTTT.

This clonotype has a count of ten or more. The chain uses TRBV21-1 and TRBJ2-5; TRBD1, the D gene given by the table, was not confirmed from the DNA. TRBV21-1 is a known pseudogene. The CDR3 consists of 14 residues. The CDR3 coding sequence is TGTGCCAGCAGCATCCAGGGGGCTGGAGAGACCCAGTACTTC. Residues: CASSIQGAGETQYF.

The chain combines TRBV5-1 with TRBJ2-5; 8 bases align to TRBD2. V trimming: 3 bases; J trimming: 4 bases; junction bases outside the gene matches: 5. CDR3 length: 14 residues. Per the germline V gene, CDR1 is SGHRS and CDR2 is YFSETQ. The CDR3 nucleotides are TGCGCCAGCAGCTGGGGACTAGTTGGAGAGACCCAGTACTTC. Its protein is CASSWGLVGETQYF.

The chain links TRBV9 to TRBJ1-2; D is undetermined. Trimming removed 5 bases from V and 4 bases from J, with 24 bases in between. The CDR3 totals 17 residues. CDR1 and CDR2 (germline): SGDLS, YYNGEE. CDR3 amino acids: CASRPAAADVGRYGYTF. DNA of the CDR3: TGTGCCAGCAGACCAGCCGCGGCTGATGTAGGTCGCTATGGCTACACCTTC.